The 7 T cell receptor beta chains presented below share a single source sample, sequenced in a study of T cells in Graves' hyperthyroidism and ophthalmopathy. Template material for amplifying TCR beta CDR3 regions consisted of RNA transcripts. RT-PCR in the first round (using the HTBI primer set) targeted the TCR CDR3. MiXCR, applied by TCRdb to the multiplex PCR reads, yields one record per CDR3 protein. The table lists 300,000 to 400,000 distinct CDR3 sequences, around 14% of them singletons. The source material was blood. The receptors shown here come from a woman aged 55-70 years with Graves' hyperthyroidism.

This clonotype was observed a handful of times. V is TRBV25-1 and J is TRBJ2-7; D unresolved. The CDR3 length is 11 residues. V was shortened by 6 bases and J by 4 bases, with 7 bases between the two germline ends. From germline, CDR1 is MGHDK and CDR2 SYGVNS. The CDR3 loop is CASRSFYEQYF. The CDR3 nucleotides read TGTGCCAGCAGGTCATTTTACGAGCAGTACTTC.

CDR3 sequence: CATSGRDRGSDTQYF. DNA for the CDR3: TGTGCCACCAGTGGTAGGGACAGGGGTTCAGATACGCAGTATTTT. The V gene is TRBV24-1, the J gene TRBJ2-3; the match to TRBD1 covers 10 bases. The CDR3 consists of 15 residues. V trimming: 5 bases; J trimming: 4 bases; junction bases outside the gene matches: 5. Germline loops: CDR1 KGHDR, CDR2 SFDVKD.

The chain recombines TRBV20-1 with TRBJ2-3; 10 bases agree with TRBD2. The CDR3 contains 16 residues. V shed 5 bases, J shed 4 bases, and the junction held 12 bases outside the gene matches. Per the germline V gene, CDR1 is DFQATT and CDR2 is SNEGSKA (reference sequence). CDR3 residues: CSAGPLSSGSADTQYF. DNA for the CDR3: TGCAGTGCTGGACCTCTCTCTAGCGGGAGTGCAGATACGCAGTATTTT.

This clonotype was picked up many times. This rearrangement joins TRBV30 to TRBJ1-4, with D uncertain. The germline CDR1 and CDR2 sequences are GTSNPN and SVGIG (reference sequence). The CDR3 is 13 amino acids. V was clipped by 0 bases and J by 8 bases, with 10 bases between them. As DNA, the CDR3 is TGTGCCTGGAGTGTACTACACGGCGAAAAACTGTTTTTT. It encodes CAWSVLHGEKLFF.

This clonotype has a handful of counts. The chain is built from TRBV6-2 or TRBV6-3 and TRBJ2-5; D gene uncertain. The germline CDR1 and CDR2 sequences are MNHEY and SVGEGT. The CDR3 is 13 residues long. Trimming removed 2 bases at V and 5 bases at J, with 9 bases between. The chain's CDR3 is CASSYSLRETQYF. Here the CDR3 DNA reads TGTGCCAGCAGTTACAGCCTCCGGGAGACCCAGTACTTC.

This clonotype was counted a few times. The chain couples TRBV19 to TRBJ2-5; D is perhaps TRBD1 or TRBD2 (7 bases each). Germline CDR1 is LNHDA and CDR2 is SQIVND (reference sequence). The CDR3 sequence is 16 residues long. V lost 3 bases, J lost 1 base, and 15 bases lay in between. CDR3 region: CASSIMGRGPQETQYF. The CDR3 coding sequence is TGTGCCAGTAGTATTATGGGGAGGGGGCCCCAAGAGACCCAGTACTTC.

This clonotype was observed at least ten times. This may stem from a read error, because a much larger clone lies one nucleotide away. The J gene is TRBJ2-1, the V gene TRBV12-3 or TRBV12-4; TRBD2 agrees at 13 bases. J was trimmed by 7 bases and V by 6 bases; bases with no gene match: 0. The CDR3 is 13 amino acids. Written as DNA, the CDR3 is TGTGCCAGCAGGACTAGCGGGAGGAATGAGCAGTTCTTC. As protein: CASRTSGRNEQFF.